These 27 T cell receptor beta chains came from one sample sequenced in a study of blood T cell repertoires in COVID-19. The data were produced by immunoSEQ multiplex PCR, yet TCRdb's version contains in-frame clones alone and is incomplete. This sample yields about 250,000 clones, of which approximately 85% are seen a single time; approximately 4% belongs to the top ten. Sequences were obtained from PBMCs or T cells enriched from blood (not recorded which). The receptors originated from a woman in her 30s who had recovered from COVID-19.

This clone was counted many times. The chain carries TRBV4-1 and TRBJ1-6; D is possibly TRBD1 (5 bases). Germline lookup yields CDR1 MGHRA and CDR2 YSYEKL. The CDR3 totals 14 residues. Trimming took off 2 bases at V and 6 bases at J, with 8 bases between the two ends. The DNA of the CDR3 is TGCGCCAGCAGCCAAACCAGGGTTAATTCACCCCTCCACTTT. Translating gives CASSQTRVNSPLHF.

CDR3 in DNA: TGTGCCAGCAGTTCTACTGAGGGCGCTTCCTACGAGCAGTACTTC. Translated, it gives CASSSTEGASYEQYF. The chain recombines TRBV7-9 with TRBJ2-7, with TRBD2 as a possible D gene (5 bases). The CDR3 sequence is 15 residues long. V shed 6 bases and J shed 1 base, with 16 bases lying between them. CDR1 and CDR2 from the germline V gene are SEHNR and FQNEAQ (reference sequence).

This clone was seen only once. This chain connects TRBV4-2 to TRBJ2-2, with a weak D call TRBD1 (6 bases). Germline V gene sequence: CDR1 LGHNA, CDR2 YNFKEQ. This CDR3 comprises 16 residues. V lost 0 bases and J lost 7, with 15 bases in between. The CDR3: CASSQEQGKFGGELFF. CDR3 in DNA: TGTGCCAGCAGCCAAGAGCAGGGGAAATTTGGCGGGGAGCTGTTTTTT.

In DNA, the CDR3 is TGCGCCAGCAGCTTGGTCTGGACAGGAGCCCAAGAGACCCAGTACTTC. Protein sequence: CASSLVWTGAQETQYF. V gene TRBV5-1 combines with J gene TRBJ2-5, with 7 nucleotides matching TRBD1. CDR3 size: 16 residues. The V segment lost 0 bases and the J segment 1 base; nucleotides outside the gene matches: 6. CDR1 and CDR2 from the germline V gene are SGHRS and YFSETQ. Combining the CDR3 with reference TRBV5-1 and TRBJ2-5 gives the whole variable domain KAGVTQTPRYLIKTRGQQVTLSCSPISGHRSVSWYQQTPGQGLQFLFEYFSETQRNKGNFPGRFSGRQFSNSRSEMNVSTLELGDSALYLCASSLVWTGAQETQYFGPGTRLLVL.

The chain links TRBV5-5 to TRBJ2-3; 7 bases are a match to TRBD1. J lost 4 bases, V lost 1 base, and 6 bases had no gene match. CDR3 size: 15 residues. Germline CDR1 SGHKS, CDR2 YYEKEE (reference sequence). For the CDR3, the DNA is TGTGCCAGCAGCTTGCACGACAGGGCGTCAGATACGCAGTATTTT. It translates to CASSLHDRASDTQYF.

The chain is built from TRBV11-2 and TRBJ2-4; 9 bases are a match to TRBD2. Trimming removed 5 bases from V and 1 base from J; junction bases left unmatched: 15. This CDR3 comprises 19 residues. Germline V CDR1 and CDR2: SGHAT, FQNNGV. The CDR3 nucleotides read TGTGCCAGCAGCCTTACCGCGGGGGGGCCTTTGGGGGCCAAAAACATTCAGTACTTC. It yields the protein CASSLTAGGPLGAKNIQYF.

The rearrangement uses TRBV6-5 and TRBJ1-2; D gene ambiguous. The germline gives CDR1 MNHEY, CDR2 SVGAGI. Trimming shortened V by 6 bases and J by 4 bases, and 18 bases separated the two germline ends. This CDR3 region has 15 residues. This CDR3 reads CASRGTTGTAYGYTF. In DNA, the CDR3 is TGTGCCAGCAGAGGTACTACGGGAACCGCCTATGGCTACACCTTC.

The V call is TRBV23-1, the J call TRBJ1-2; 9 bases are a match to TRBD1. TRBV23-1 is noted as an ORF with a role that remains uncertain. This CDR3 is 17 amino acids long. Losses at the gene ends were 8 bases for V and 8 bases for J; bases not matched to a gene: 21. CDR3 DNA sequence: TGCGCCAGCCTGCTGAGGGACAGGGCTGCCCCCTACAAGGGCTACACCTTC. As protein: CASLLRDRAAPYKGYTF.

This clone was picked up a small number of times. With a much larger clone just one base away, this may be a read error. The same CDR3 also results from other DNA sequences found in this sample. This chain joins TRBV21-1 and TRBJ2-2; TRBD2 was called by the table and not checked on the DNA. TRBV21-1 is a known pseudogene. CDR3 size: 15 residues. In nucleotides, the CDR3 is TGTGCCATTCAGTGCAGACCGGGCGGGGGCGGGGAGCTGTTTTTT. This gives the protein CAIQCRPGGGGELFF.

The V gene is TRBV19, the J gene TRBJ1-2, with TRBD1 matching over 8 bases. V gave up 4 bases and J gave up 3 bases; unmatched junction bases: 16. This CDR3 region has 18 residues. CDR1 and CDR2 (germline): LNHDA, SQIVND (reference sequence). The CDR3: CASSTESRDRFRDYGYTF. CDR3 nucleotides: TGTGCCAGTAGTACCGAATCCCGGGACAGGTTTCGGGACTATGGCTACACCTTC.

The chain links TRBV10-3 to TRBJ2-3; 9 bases fit TRBD2. The germline V gene has CDR1 ENHRY and CDR2 SYGVKD. V was pared by 6 bases and J by 0 bases, with 19 bases of the junction left unmatched. There are 20 residues in the CDR3. The CDR3 region is CAISQPPLSGGTSSTDTQYF. The CDR3 nucleotides read TGTGCCATCAGCCAGCCCCCCCTGAGCGGGGGGACCTCTAGCACAGATACGCAGTATTTT.

The V and J genes are TRBV28 and TRBJ2-7; 8 bases are shared with TRBD1. The CDR3 has 16 residues. The germline gives CDR1 MDHEN, CDR2 SYDVKM. V lost 10 bases, J lost 2 bases, and 16 bases stayed unmatched. The DNA for the CDR3 is TGTGCCACCTATGCCCAACGAGACAGGGGACCCTACGAGCAGTACTTC. As protein: CATYAQRDRGPYEQYF.

The V call is TRBV7-9, the J call TRBJ1-1, with 9 nucleotides matching TRBD1. Germline lookup yields CDR1 SEHNR and CDR2 FQNEAQ (reference sequence). The CDR3 is 15 residues long. The J segment lost 5 bases and the V segment lost 5 bases, leaving 9 bases of the junction unmatched. The DNA for the CDR3 is TGTGCCAGCAGCGGACAGGGGAAAGGAGGGACTGAAGCTTTCTTT. This translates into CASSGQGKGGTEAFF.

V is TRBV7-8 and J is TRBJ2-2, with a weak D call TRBD2 (5 bases). CDR3 size: 16 residues. V was trimmed by 5 bases and J by 0 bases, leaving 13 bases between them. CDR1 is SGHVS and CDR2 is FQNEAQ in the germline V gene. The CDR3 coding sequence is TGTGCCAGCAGCCCTCTCGAGGGCCCGAACACCGGGGAGCTGTTTTTT. This sequence encodes CASSPLEGPNTGELFF.

This chain links TRBV20-1 with TRBJ2-1, with TRBD2 identical over 7 bases. Germline loops: CDR1 DFQATT, CDR2 SNEGSKA (reference sequence). This CDR3 is built from 15 residues. With 3 bases clipped from V and 9 bases from J, the junction kept 14 bases outside the gene matches. CDR3 coding DNA: TGCAGTGCTAGTATCCCCGACATGACTAGCATTGAGCAGTTCTTC. This gives the protein CSASIPDMTSIEQFF.

This clone was recorded once. The chain carries TRBV5-1 and TRBJ2-1, with 10 bases fitting TRBD2. Germline lookup yields CDR1 SGHRS and CDR2 YFSETQ. The CDR3 runs to 16 residues. The V segment lost 1 base and the J segment 5 bases; nucleotides outside the gene matches: 6. The CDR3 sequence is CASSLHWTSGNNEQFF. The CDR3 region has the DNA TGCGCCAGCAGCTTGCACTGGACTAGCGGAAACAATGAGCAGTTCTTC.

The chain has TRBV5-1 and TRBJ2-2; 7 nucleotides line up with TRBD1. The CDR3 runs 12 residues. In germline, CDR1 is SGHRS, CDR2 YFSETQ. Trimming at V came to 5 bases and at J to 6 bases, leaving 1 base not matched to a gene. CDR3 coding DNA: TGCGCCAGCAGACAGGGGTCCGGGGAGCTGTTTTTT. Translated, it gives CASRQGSGELFF.

The chain couples TRBV6-5 to TRBJ1-4; TRBD1 might be the D (5 bases). The germline V gene encodes CDR1 MNHEY and CDR2 SVGAGI. V gave up 6 bases and J gave up 6 bases, with 17 bases separating them. The CDR3 spans 15 residues. The CDR3 DNA reads as TGTGCCAGCAGCCTGATTGTGGGGGGTCATGAAAAACTGTTTTTT. It specifies CASSLIVGGHEKLFF.

The chain links TRBV29-1 to TRBJ2-3; TRBD2 is a possible D gene (6 bases). Trimming took 7 bases from V and 4 from J, leaving 15 bases between them. Germline CDR1 SQVTM, CDR2 ANQGSEA. This CDR3 contains 13 residues. The CDR3 region is CSASGWEADTQYF. The CDR3 DNA reads TGCAGCGCTTCGGGGTGGGAGGCAGATACGCAGTATTTT.

V usage is TRBV19 and J usage is TRBJ2-7, with a weak D call TRBD2 (5 bases). The CDR3 length is 13 residues. V lost 7 bases and J lost 2, with 12 bases in between. Looked up from germline, CDR1 is LNHDA and CDR2 is SQIVND (reference sequence). The CDR3 DNA reads as TGTGCCAGTAAGGGAGATGATCCCTACGAGCAGTACTTC. It specifies CASKGDDPYEQYF.

In regard to this clone: The same CDR3 also results from other DNA sequences found in this sample. V gene TRBV7-2 combines with J gene TRBJ1-1; weak D call: TRBD1 (5 bases). Per the germline V gene, CDR1 is SGHTA and CDR2 is FQGNSA. The CDR3 totals 14 residues. V lost 1 base to trimming and J lost 5 bases, with 11 bases between them. The CDR3 here is CASSLGGAGTEAFF. DNA of the CDR3: TGTGCCAGCAGCTTAGGGGGCGCCGGAACTGAAGCTTTCTTT.

The chain combines TRBV7-9 with TRBJ2-3, with D uncertain. The CDR3 consists of 12 residues. The V gene lost 3 bases and the J gene lost 4 bases, with 5 bases spanning the gap. Germline CDR1 SEHNR, CDR2 FQNEAQ (reference sequence). DNA for the CDR3: TGTGCCAGCAGCTTGAGCTCAGATACGCAGTATTTT. This sequence encodes CASSLSSDTQYF.

The rearrangement joins TRBV28 to TRBJ1-5; D perhaps matches TRBD1 (5 bases). Trimming stripped 2 bases from V and 7 bases from J, with 21 bases between. CDR3 length equals 17 residues. Germline V gene sequence: CDR1 MDHEN, CDR2 SYDVKM. The CDR3 nucleotides read TGTGCCAGCAGTTTAAGATTGCGGGGCCCTCCGGACCAGCCCCAGCATTTT. Translated, it gives CASSLRLRGPPDQPQHF.

The rearrangement links TRBV29-1 to TRBJ1-3; a weak D match, TRBD1 (6 bases). CDR1 and CDR2 from the germline V gene are SQVTM and ANQGSEA. The CDR3 runs 15 residues. Trimming pared 4 bases from V and 4 bases from J, leaving 17 bases between. The CDR3 spells CSVGVGGASGNTIYF. In nucleotides, the CDR3 is TGCAGCGTTGGAGTTGGGGGCGCCTCAGGAAACACCATATATTTT.

The rearrangement joins TRBV11-2 to TRBJ2-5, with TRBD2 as a possible D gene (6 bases). The CDR3 sequence is 14 residues long. CDR1 is SGHAT and CDR2 is FQNNGV in the germline V gene. V shed 5 bases and J shed 2 bases, with 12 bases lying between them. CDR3 DNA: TGTGCCAGCAGCGCCTGGGACTTGCAAGAGACCCAGTACTTC. The encoded protein is CASSAWDLQETQYF.

V and J are TRBV21-1 and TRBJ2-2; the table assigns TRBD2, which was not confirmed against the DNA. TRBV21-1 is designated a pseudogene. This CDR3 comprises 17 residues. In DNA form, the CDR3 reads TGTGCCAGCAGCATGGGAGGGGCCGGAGAGAACACCGGGGAGCTGTTTTTT. This sequence encodes CASSMGGAGENTGELFF.

V gene TRBV3-1 (or the pseudogene TRBV3-2) combines with J gene TRBJ1-2; D may be TRBD1 (5 bases). This CDR3 has 14 residues. The germline CDR1 and CDR2 sequences are LGHDT and YNNKEL (reference sequence). With 4 bases removed from V and 8 bases from J, the gap between germline ends came to 17 bases. The DNA for the CDR3 is TGTGCCAGCAGCCGCGGGACTGCCTTTGACGGCTACACCTTC. Translation gives CASSRGTAFDGYTF.